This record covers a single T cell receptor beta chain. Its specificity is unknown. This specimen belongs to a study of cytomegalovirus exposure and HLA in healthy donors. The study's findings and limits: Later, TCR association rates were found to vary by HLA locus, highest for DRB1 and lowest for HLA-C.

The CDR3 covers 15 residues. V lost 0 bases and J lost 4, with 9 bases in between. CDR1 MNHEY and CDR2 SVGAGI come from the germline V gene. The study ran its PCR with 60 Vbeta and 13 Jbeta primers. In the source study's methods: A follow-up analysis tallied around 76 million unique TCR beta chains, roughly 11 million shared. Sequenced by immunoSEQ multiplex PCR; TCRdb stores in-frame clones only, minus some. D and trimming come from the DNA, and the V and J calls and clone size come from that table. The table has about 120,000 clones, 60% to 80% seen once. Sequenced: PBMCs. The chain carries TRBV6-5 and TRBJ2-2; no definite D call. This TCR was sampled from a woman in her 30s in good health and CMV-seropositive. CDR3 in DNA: TGTGCCAGCAGTTACTCGAGAGGCATCACCGGGGAGCTGTTTTTT. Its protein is CASSYSRGITGELFF.